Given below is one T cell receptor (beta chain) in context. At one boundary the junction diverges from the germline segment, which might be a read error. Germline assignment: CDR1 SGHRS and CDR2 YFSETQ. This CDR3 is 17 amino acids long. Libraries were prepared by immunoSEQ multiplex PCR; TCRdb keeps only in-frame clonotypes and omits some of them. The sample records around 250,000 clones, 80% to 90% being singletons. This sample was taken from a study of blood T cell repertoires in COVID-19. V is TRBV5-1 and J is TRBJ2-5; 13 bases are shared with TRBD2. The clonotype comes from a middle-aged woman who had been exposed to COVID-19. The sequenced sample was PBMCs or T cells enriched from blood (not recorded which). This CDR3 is CASSLGGTSGAQETQYF. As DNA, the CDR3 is TGTGCCAGCAGCTTGGGGGGGACTAGCGGGGCCCAAGAGACCCAGTACTTC.